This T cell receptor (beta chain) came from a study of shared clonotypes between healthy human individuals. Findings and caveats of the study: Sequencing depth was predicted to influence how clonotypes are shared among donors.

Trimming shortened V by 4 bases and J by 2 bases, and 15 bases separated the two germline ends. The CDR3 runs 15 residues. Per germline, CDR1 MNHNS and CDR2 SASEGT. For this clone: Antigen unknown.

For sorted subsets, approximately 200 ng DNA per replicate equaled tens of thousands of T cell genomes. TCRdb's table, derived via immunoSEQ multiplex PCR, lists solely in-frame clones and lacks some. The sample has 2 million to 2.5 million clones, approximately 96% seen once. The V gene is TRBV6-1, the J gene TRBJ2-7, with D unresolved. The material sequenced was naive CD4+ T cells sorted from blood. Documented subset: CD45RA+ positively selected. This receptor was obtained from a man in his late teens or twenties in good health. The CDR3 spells CASSVEWDATYEQYF. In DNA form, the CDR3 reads TGTGCCAGCAGTGTGGAGTGGGATGCGACCTACGAGCAGTACTTC.